Listed here are 14 T cell receptor beta chains from one sample, sequenced in a study of T-cell reconstitution after alpha-beta-depleted transplantation in children. Study findings and constraints: Newly made T cells mostly supplied T-cell counts and diversity one year after transplant.

Unique molecular identifiers were incorporated during preparation of the TCRbeta library. TCRdb re-called the PCR reads with MiXCR, one entry per CDR3 protein. There are about 290,000 distinct CDR3 sequences in the sample; just over 7.5% occur only once, and 8.5% to 9.5% lies in the top ten. Their target antigens are unknown. This sample comprised peripheral blood, obtained 360 days after TCRalphabeta/CD19-depleted stem cell transplant. The receptors come from a female patient aged 2-9 years who had a stem cell transplant for Fanconi anemia, so the T cells may come from the graft donor.

This clonotype has at least ten counts. The chain is built from TRBV18 and TRBJ1-4, with unresolved D. The ends were cut back, 3 bases at V and 0 bases at J, with 14 bases in the middle. The germline gives CDR1 KGHSH, CDR2 LQKENI. The CDR3 spans 17 residues. The CDR3 is CASSPRAHLPTNEKLFF. The CDR3 bases are TGTGCCAGCTCACCCCGGGCTCACCTTCCAACTAATGAAAAACTGTTTTTT. Based on the CDR3 plus reference TRBV18 and TRBJ1-4, the full variable domain is NAGVMQNPRHLVRRRGQEARLRCSPMKGHSHVYWYRQLPEEGLKFMVYLQKENIIDESGMPKERFSAEFPKEGPSILRIQQVVRGDSAAYFCASSPRAHLPTNEKLFFGSGTQLSVL.

This clonotype was seen many times. V gene TRBV9 combines with J gene TRBJ2-1; 11 bases map to TRBD2. Germline CDR1 SGDLS, CDR2 YYNGEE. V dropped 1 base and J dropped 5; count of bases not matched to a gene: 8. The CDR3 runs 17 residues. CDR3: CASSVYSGRAGNNEQFF. The CDR3 region has the DNA TGTGCCAGCAGCGTATATAGCGGGAGGGCGGGTAACAATGAGCAGTTCTTC.

The V and J genes are TRBV5-4 and TRBJ2-7, with 10 bases fitting TRBD1. V lost 3 bases, J lost 3 bases, and 6 bases stayed unmatched. The CDR3 length is 15 residues. Per the germline V gene, CDR1 is SGHNT and CDR2 is YYREEE (reference sequence). The CDR3 loop reads CASSSSGTGDYEQYV. The CDR3 DNA sequence: TGTGCCAGCAGCTCCTCCGGGACAGGGGACTACGAGCAGTACGTC.

The chain has TRBV28 and TRBJ2-1, with TRBD1 matching over 12 bases. Unmatched junction bases numbered 11, after V lost 5 bases and J lost 9 bases. The length of the CDR3 is 16 residues. CDR1 and CDR2 (germline): MDHEN, SYDVKM. The CDR3 region is CASSLPGQGARGEQFF. The CDR3 DNA is TGTGCCAGCAGTCTTCCGGGACAGGGGGCGCGGGGTGAGCAGTTCTTC.

The rearrangement uses TRBV6-2 or TRBV6-3 and TRBJ2-7, with D uncertain. From germline, CDR1 is MNHEY and CDR2 SVGEGT. Trimming cost V 2 bases and J 3 bases, with 14 bases left between them. This CDR3 region has 15 residues. The CDR3 spells CASSYRVGYDYEQYF. In nucleotides, the CDR3 is TGTGCCAGCAGTTACCGAGTGGGTTACGACTACGAGCAGTACTTC.

This clonotype was found a few times. The chain recombines TRBV7-8 with TRBJ2-3; D ambiguous. Trimming took 5 bases from V and 5 from J, leaving 8 bases between them. The CDR3 is 12 amino acids. CDR1 and CDR2 from the germline V gene are SGHVS and FQNEAQ. In DNA, the CDR3 is TGTGCCAGCAGCCACTCGGGAGATACGCAGTATTTT. It yields the protein CASSHSGDTQYF.

CDR3 sequence: CVTGLWPQHF. In DNA, the CDR3 is TGTGTGACAGGTTTGTGGCCCCAGCATTTT. V is TRBV27 and J is TRBJ1-5; D possibly corresponds to TRBD1 (6 bases). The CDR3 consists of 10 residues. Germline CDR1 is MNHEY and CDR2 is SMNVEV (reference sequence).

Many counts were recorded for this clonotype. The rearrangement uses TRBV4-3 and TRBJ1-1; D unresolved. V was trimmed by 0 bases and J by 3 bases, leaving 8 bases between them. The length of the CDR3 is 14 residues. Germline V lookup: CDR1 LGHNA, CDR2 YSLEER. CDR3 nucleotide sequence: TGCGCCAGCAGCCAAGATTCTTCGCACACTGAAGCTTTCTTT. Amino acids: CASSQDSSHTEAFF.

This clonotype has ten or more counts. This sequence joins TRBV6-1 and TRBJ2-3; 7 nucleotides align to TRBD1. V dropped 7 bases and J dropped 0; count of bases not matched to a gene: 4. This CDR3 contains 14 residues. CDR1 is MNHNS, CDR2 SASEGT, per germline. CDR3 sequence: CASTPGQSTDTQYF. The DNA for the CDR3 is TGTGCCAGCACCCCGGGACAGAGCACAGATACGCAGTATTTT.

In this sample, this clonotype turned up a few times. The gene calls are TRBV5-1 and TRBJ2-7, with D possibly being TRBD1 (7 bases). Germline CDR1 and CDR2: SGHRS and YFSETQ. The CDR3 loop spans 17 amino acids. The V end was cut by 0 bases, the J end by 2 bases, with 18 bases between. The CDR3 reads CASSLVTMRDSTYEQYV. In DNA form, the CDR3 reads TGCGCCAGCAGCTTGGTGACTATGCGGGACAGCACCTACGAGCAGTACGTC.

The chain couples TRBV3-1 to TRBJ2-1, with 11 positions matching TRBD2. The CDR3 is 18 amino acids. Trimming took 0 bases from V and 2 from J; bases not matched to a gene: 6. Per germline, CDR1 LGHDT and CDR2 YNNKEL (reference sequence). CDR3: CASSQDMGGLAAYNEQFF. CDR3 DNA sequence: TGTGCCAGCAGCCAAGATATGGGGGGACTAGCGGCCTACAATGAGCAGTTCTTC.

This chain links TRBV29-1 with TRBJ1-4; TRBD1 matches 7 bases. V gave up 7 bases and J gave up 8 bases; unmatched junction bases: 7. Germline assignment: CDR1 SQVTM and CDR2 ANQGSEA. The CDR3 runs to 12 residues. The CDR3 region has the DNA TGCAGCGCAGCAACAGGGGAGGAAAAACTGTTTTTT. Translation gives CSAATGEEKLFF.

This clonotype was seen more than once but under ten times. V and J are TRBV10-3 and TRBJ1-6; D might be TRBD1 (5 bases). CDR3 length: 16 amino acids. Per germline, CDR1 ENHRY and CDR2 SYGVKD. Trimming cost V 6 bases and J 7 bases, with 19 bases left between them. This CDR3 reads CAISPDTQYGNSPLHF. For the CDR3, the DNA is TGTGCCATCAGCCCGGACACCCAGTACGGGAATTCACCCCTCCACTTT.

This clonotype was detected only a few times. The V and J genes are TRBV5-4 and TRBJ2-1, with unresolved D. This CDR3 region has 16 residues. V was shortened by 4 bases and J by 4 bases, with 18 bases between the two germline ends. Germline assignment: CDR1 SGHNT and CDR2 YYREEE (reference sequence). The CDR3 protein is CASSPDLLMGYNEQFF. DNA for the CDR3: TGTGCCAGCAGCCCTGACCTTCTAATGGGGTACAATGAGCAGTTCTTC.